This TCR beta chain stems from a study of blood T cell repertoires in COVID-19. Original analysis: Quantification of nucleated cells was approximated via reference gene primer amplification. Using immunoSEQ multiplex PCR, the repertoire was profiled, and TCRdb retains in-frame clones only, with some absent. The D gene and trimming were derived from the DNA, and the V and J assignments and clone size from that table. Among some 300,000 clones listed, 88% were seen once. The germline CDR1 and CDR2 sequences are SGDLS and YYNGEE. This CDR3 is 17 amino acids long. V trimming: 4 bases; J trimming: 8 bases; junction bases outside the gene matches: 20. Recruits, aged roughly 18 to 95 years, lived in 24 US areas.

The specimen sequenced was PBMCs or T cells enriched from blood (not recorded which). The source of this sequence is a woman between 55 and 75 years old in a cohort exposed to, infected with or recovered from COVID-19 (not recorded which). The J gene is TRBJ1-2, the V gene TRBV9; TRBD1 matches 7 bases. CDR3 residues: CASSPDLNRQGPLGYTF. Here the CDR3 DNA reads TGTGCCAGCAGCCCAGATCTTAATCGACAGGGCCCTCTGGGCTACACCTTC.